This entry describes one T cell receptor beta chain. Losses at the gene ends were 5 bases for V and 0 bases for J; bases not matched to a gene: 4. Germline CDR1 and CDR2: LNHNV and YYDKDF (reference sequence). The CDR3 length is 15 residues. Measured with immunoSEQ multiplex PCR; TCRdb has only the in-frame clones, and not every one. This sample yields approximately 28,000 clones, of which more than 70% are seen a single time; 6.5% to 8.5% belongs to the top ten. The sample comes from a study of T cell changes during pregnancy in multiple sclerosis. The V and J genes are TRBV15 and TRBJ2-3, with 8 bases identical to TRBD2. The source was CD8+ T cells from peripheral blood mononuclear cells, collected after pregnancy. The TCR sequence derives from a female donor with multiple sclerosis, enrolled in a pregnancy study. The CDR3 region is CATSSGLASTDTQYF. CDR3 sequence (DNA): TGTGCCACCAGCTCCGGACTAGCTAGCACAGATACGCAGTATTTT.